The sequence of this T cell receptor beta chain was determined in a study of early T cells in non-severe SARS-CoV-2 infection. Germline CDR1 and CDR2: SGHKS and YYEKEE (reference sequence). The CDR3 sequence is 15 residues long. Losses at the gene ends were 4 bases for V and 7 bases for J; bases not matched to a gene: 8. Each CDR3 protein is one row after TCRdb ran MiXCR on the 5' RACE reads. Here the sample spans tens of thousands of distinct CDR3 sequences, approximately 6% being singletons. The sequencing input was whole blood. This chain uses TRBV5-5 with TRBJ1-4, with 9 positions matching TRBD1. This receptor was taken from an adult who was a healthcare worker with PCR-confirmed SARS-CoV-2 infection or an uninfected control (not recorded which). In DNA, the CDR3 is TGTGCCAGCAGCGGACAGGGGATAGTCGGTGAAAAACTGTTTTTT. It specifies CASSGQGIVGEKLFF.